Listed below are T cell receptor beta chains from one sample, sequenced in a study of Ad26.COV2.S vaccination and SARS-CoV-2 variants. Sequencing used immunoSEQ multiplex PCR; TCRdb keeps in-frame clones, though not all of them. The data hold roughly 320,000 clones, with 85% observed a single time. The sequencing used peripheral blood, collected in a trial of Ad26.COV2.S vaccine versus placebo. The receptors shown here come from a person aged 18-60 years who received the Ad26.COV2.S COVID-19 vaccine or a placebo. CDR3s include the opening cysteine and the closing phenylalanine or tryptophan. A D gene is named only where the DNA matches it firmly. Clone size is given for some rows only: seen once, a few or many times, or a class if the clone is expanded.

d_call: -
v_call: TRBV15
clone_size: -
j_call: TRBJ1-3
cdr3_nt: TGTGCCACCAGCAAAGGGAACACCATATATTTT
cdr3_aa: CATSKGNTIYF

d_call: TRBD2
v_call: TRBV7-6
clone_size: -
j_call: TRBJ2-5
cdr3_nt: TGTGCCAGCAGCTTCGGACTAGCGGGGGGTTCGGCGGAGACCCAGTACTTC
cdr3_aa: CASSFGLAGGSAETQYF

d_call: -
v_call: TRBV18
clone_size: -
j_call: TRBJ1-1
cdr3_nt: TGTGCCAGCTCACCACCCGGGGGTAGGGGGAGTAAAGCTTTCTTT
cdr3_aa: CASSPPGGRGSKAFF

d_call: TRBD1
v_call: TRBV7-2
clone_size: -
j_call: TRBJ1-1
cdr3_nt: TGTGCCAGCAGCTTAACGACCCTATTCGACAGGGAGGTAGCTTTCTTT
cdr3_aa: CASSLTTLFDREVAFF

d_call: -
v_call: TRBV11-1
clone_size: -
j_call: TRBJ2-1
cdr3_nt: TGTGCCAGCAGCCGGGACAACTACAATGAGCAGTTCTTC
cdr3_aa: CASSRDNYNEQFF

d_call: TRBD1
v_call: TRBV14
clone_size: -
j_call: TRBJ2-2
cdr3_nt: TGTGCCAGCAGCCAAGACCCTCCCCCTACAGGGGGCCAATGGATCGGGGAGCTGTTTTTT
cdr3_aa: CASSQDPPPTGGQWIGELFF

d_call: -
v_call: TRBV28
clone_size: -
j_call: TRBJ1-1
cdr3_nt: TGTGCCAGCAAAATACCCGGGGGGCGAGGGGCTTTCTTT
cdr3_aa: CASKIPGGRGAFF

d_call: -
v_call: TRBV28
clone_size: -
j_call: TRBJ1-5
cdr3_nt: TGTGCCAGCAGTCAACCACTGGGGGGAAGAGGCAATCAGCCCCAGCATTTT
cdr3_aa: CASSQPLGGRGNQPQHF

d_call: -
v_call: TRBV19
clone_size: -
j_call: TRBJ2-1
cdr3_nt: TGTGCCAGTAGTACTCTCGGGGGCAATGAGCAGTTCTTC
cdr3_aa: CASSTLGGNEQFF

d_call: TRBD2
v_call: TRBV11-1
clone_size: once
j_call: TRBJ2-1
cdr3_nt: TGTGCCAGCAGCTCGATCCTAGCGGCAACCTACAATGAGCAGTTCTTC
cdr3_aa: CASSSILAATYNEQFF

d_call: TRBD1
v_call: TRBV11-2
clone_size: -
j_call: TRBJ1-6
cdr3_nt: TGTGCCAGCAGCCCAGGGACAGGTATAGGATCACCCCTCCACTTT
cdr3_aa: CASSPGTGIGSPLHF

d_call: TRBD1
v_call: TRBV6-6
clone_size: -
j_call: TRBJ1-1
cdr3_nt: TGTGCCAGCAGCCGGACAGGAACTGAAGCTTTCTTT
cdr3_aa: CASSRTGTEAFF

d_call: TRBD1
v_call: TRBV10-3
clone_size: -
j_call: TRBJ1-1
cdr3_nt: TGTGCCATAGGGACAGGTAACCTGAACACTGAAGCTTTCTTT
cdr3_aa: CAIGTGNLNTEAFF

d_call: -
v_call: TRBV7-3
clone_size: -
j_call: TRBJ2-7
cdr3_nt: TGTGCCAGCAGCTTAATGGCAGGCTCCTACGAGCAGTACTTC
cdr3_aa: CASSLMAGSYEQYF

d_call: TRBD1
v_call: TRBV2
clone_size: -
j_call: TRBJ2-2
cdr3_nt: TGTGCCAGCAAGGGGGAACTACAGGGGTTTCCGAACACCGGGGAGCTGTTTTTT
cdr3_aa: CASKGELQGFPNTGELFF

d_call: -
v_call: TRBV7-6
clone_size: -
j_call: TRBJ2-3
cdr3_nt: TGTGCCAGCACCGACCCGGTCGGGTCCCCAGATACGCAGTATTTT
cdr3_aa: CASTDPVGSPDTQYF

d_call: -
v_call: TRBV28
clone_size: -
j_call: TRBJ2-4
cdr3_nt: TGTGCCAGCAGTAAGACATCCGGGACACGAAACATTCAGTACTTC
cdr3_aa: CASSKTSGTRNIQYF

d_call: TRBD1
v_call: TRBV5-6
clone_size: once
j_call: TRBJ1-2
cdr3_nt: TGTGCCAGCAGCGAAACAGGGGAAAGGGGCTACACCTTC
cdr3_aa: CASSETGERGYTF

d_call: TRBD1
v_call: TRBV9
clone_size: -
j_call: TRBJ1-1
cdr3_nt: TGTGCCAGCAGCGCTGGACAGGCGTACGCTGAAGCTTTCTTT
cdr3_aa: CASSAGQAYAEAFF

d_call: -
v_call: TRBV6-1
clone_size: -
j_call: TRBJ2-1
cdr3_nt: TGTGCCAGCAGTGACCGAGCCCTAGGGAGCTCCTACAATGAGCAGTTCTTC
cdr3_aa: CASSDRALGSSYNEQFF

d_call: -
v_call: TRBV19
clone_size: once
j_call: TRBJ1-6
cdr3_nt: TGTGCCAGTATCTCCCAGCGGGGTGATTCACCCCTCCACTTT
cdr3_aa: CASISQRGDSPLHF

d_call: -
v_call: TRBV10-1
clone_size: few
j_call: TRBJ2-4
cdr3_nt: TGCGCCAGCAGTGAGGTAGTTGAACTAGCCAAAAACATTCAGTACTTC
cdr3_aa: CASSEVVELAKNIQYF

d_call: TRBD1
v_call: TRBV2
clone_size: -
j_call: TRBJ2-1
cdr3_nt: TGTGCCAGCAACAGAGCCCGGGACAGGGCCCTTTACAATGAGCAGTTCTTC
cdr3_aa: CASNRARDRALYNEQFF

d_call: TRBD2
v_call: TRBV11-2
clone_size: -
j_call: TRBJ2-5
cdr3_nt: TGTGCCAGCAGCTTTGGCGGGGGGGTAGGAGAGACCCAGTACTTC
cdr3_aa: CASSFGGGVGETQYF

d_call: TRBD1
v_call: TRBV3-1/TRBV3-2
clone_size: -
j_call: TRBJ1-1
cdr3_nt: TGTGCCAGCAGCCCACGACAGGGAAAAACTGAAGCTTTCTTT
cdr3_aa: CASSPRQGKTEAFF

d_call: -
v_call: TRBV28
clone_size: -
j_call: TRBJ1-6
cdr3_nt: TGTGCCAGCAGTTTGATTAACAGCGTAAATTCACCCCTCCACTTT
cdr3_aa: CASSLINSVNSPLHF

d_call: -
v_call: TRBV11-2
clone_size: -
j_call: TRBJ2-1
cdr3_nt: TGTGCCAGCAAACGACTCGGGTCCTACAATGAGCAGTTCTTC
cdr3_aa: CASKRLGSYNEQFF

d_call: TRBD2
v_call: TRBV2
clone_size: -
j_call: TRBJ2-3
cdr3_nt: TGTGCCAGCAGTCCCGGGACTAGCGGCACAGATACGCAGTATTTT
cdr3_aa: CASSPGTSGTDTQYF

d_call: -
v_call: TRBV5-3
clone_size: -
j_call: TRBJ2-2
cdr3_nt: TGTGCCAGAAGCTTGGGTTGGGCAGGGACCGGGGAGCTGTTTTTT
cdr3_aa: CARSLGWAGTGELFF

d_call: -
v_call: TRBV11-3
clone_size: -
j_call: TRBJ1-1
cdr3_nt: TGTGCCAGCAGCTTTTCTTTTGGGGGGTGGAATCGGACGAACACTGAAGCTTTCTTT
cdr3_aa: CASSFSFGGWNRTNTEAFF

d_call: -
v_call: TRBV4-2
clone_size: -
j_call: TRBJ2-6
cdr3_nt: TGTGCCAGCAGCCATACAGTGACTGGGGCCAACGTCCTGACTTTC
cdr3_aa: CASSHTVTGANVLTF

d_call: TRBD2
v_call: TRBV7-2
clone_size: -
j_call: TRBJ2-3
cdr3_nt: TGTGCCAGCAGCTTAAGACTAGCGGAGATCACAGATACGCAGTATTTT
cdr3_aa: CASSLRLAEITDTQYF

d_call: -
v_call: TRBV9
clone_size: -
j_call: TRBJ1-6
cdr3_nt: TGTGCCAGCAGCGCATCTCGGGGTCGTAATTCACCCCTCCACTTT
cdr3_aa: CASSASRGRNSPLHF

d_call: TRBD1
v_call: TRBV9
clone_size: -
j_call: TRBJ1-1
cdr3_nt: TGTGCCAGCAGCGTAAGACAGGGTGGGACTGAAGCTTTCTTT
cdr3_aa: CASSVRQGGTEAFF

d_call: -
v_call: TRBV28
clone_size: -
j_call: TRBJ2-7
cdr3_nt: TGTGCCAGCAGTTTAGATTCGGACAGTAACTACGAGCAGTACTTC
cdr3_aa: CASSLDSDSNYEQYF

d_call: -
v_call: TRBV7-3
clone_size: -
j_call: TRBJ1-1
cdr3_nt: TGTGCCAGCAGCTTTCACAAGAACACTGAAGCTTTCTTT
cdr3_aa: CASSFHKNTEAFF

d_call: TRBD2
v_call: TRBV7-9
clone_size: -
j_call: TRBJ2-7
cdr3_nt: TGTGCCAGCAGCTTGGGAGGGAGTTACTACGAGCAGTACTTC
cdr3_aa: CASSLGGSYYEQYF

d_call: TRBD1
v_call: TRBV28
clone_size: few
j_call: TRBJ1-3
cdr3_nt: TGTGCCAGCAGTTCACCGACAGGGTCTGGAAACACCATATATTTT
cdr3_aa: CASSSPTGSGNTIYF

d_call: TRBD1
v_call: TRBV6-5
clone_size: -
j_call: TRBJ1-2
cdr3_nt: TGTGCCAGCATCCGGGACAGGGTGTTAGTCGGCTACACCTTC
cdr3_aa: CASIRDRVLVGYTF

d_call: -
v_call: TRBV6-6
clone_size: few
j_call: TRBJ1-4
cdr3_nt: TGTGCCAGCAGCCCCAGACCTCGGGCCAAACTGTTTTTT
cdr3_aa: CASSPRPRAKLFF

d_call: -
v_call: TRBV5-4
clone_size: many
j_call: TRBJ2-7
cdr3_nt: TGTGCCAGCAGCCCCAAAGGAACGTTCTCCCGTGTCTCCTACGAGCAGTACTTC
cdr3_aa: CASSPKGTFSRVSYEQYF

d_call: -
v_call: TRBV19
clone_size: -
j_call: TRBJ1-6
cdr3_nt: TGTGCCAGTAGTCTTCGAGGGCCCCTCCACTTT
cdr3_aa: CASSLRGPLHF

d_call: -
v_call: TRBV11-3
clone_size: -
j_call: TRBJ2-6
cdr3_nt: TGTGCCAGCAGGGGGTCTGGGGCCAACGTCCTGACTTTC
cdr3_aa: CASRGSGANVLTF

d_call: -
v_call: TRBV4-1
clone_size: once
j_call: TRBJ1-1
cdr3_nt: TGCGCCAGCAGCCACCTCGAGGGAAAGAACACTGAAGCTTTCTTT
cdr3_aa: CASSHLEGKNTEAFF

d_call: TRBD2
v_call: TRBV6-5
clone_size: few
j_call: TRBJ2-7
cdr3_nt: TGTGCCACCCAACCGGTAGCGGGGGGTTTCTACGAGCAGTACTTC
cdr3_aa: CATQPVAGGFYEQYF